These 6 T cell receptor beta chains were all obtained from the same sample, sequenced in a study of blood T cells in healthy people across ages. Together with a sample-barcoded 5' primer, a J-beta primer mix was included in a second PCR lasting about 6 to 12 cycles. From the 5' RACE reads, TCRdb called clonotypes with MiXCR, one entry per CDR3 protein. The sample yields hundreds of thousands of distinct CDR3 sequences, over 40% seen once. The sample taken for sequencing was blood. These receptors were collected from a woman older than 75 in good health.

This clonotype was seen repeatedly, ten times or more. The V and J genes are TRBV5-1 and TRBJ2-3; TRBD2 agrees at 11 bases. The CDR3 contains 16 residues. Per germline, CDR1 SGHRS and CDR2 YFSETQ. The ends lost 3 bases at V and 2 bases at J; junction bases unmatched: 5. In DNA, the CDR3 is TGCGCCAGCAGCTCCGGGGGACTAGCGGTCACAGATACGCAGTATTTT. Translated: CASSSGGLAVTDTQYF.

Regarding this clonotype: This may arise from a read error, as a much more abundant clone is one base away. The chain carries TRBV10-3 and TRBJ2-1, with 9 positions matching TRBD2. Germline V CDR1 and CDR2: ENHRY, SYGVKD. CDR3 size: 16 residues. CDR3 sequence reads: CAIRPLAGSSYSEQFF. Written as DNA, the CDR3 is TGTGCCATCAGACCCCTAGCGGGGAGCTCCTACAGTGAGCAGTTCTTC.

This chain uses TRBV9 with TRBJ2-1, with TRBD2 matching over 9 bases. The CDR3 extends over 16 amino acids. CDR1 is SGDLS, CDR2 YYNGEE, per germline. V dropped 1 base and J dropped 5; count of bases not matched to a gene: 7. CDR3 residues: CASSVRSGGPNNEQFF. The CDR3 nucleotides read TGTGCCAGCAGCGTAAGAAGCGGGGGGCCCAACAATGAGCAGTTCTTC.

The V and J genes are TRBV29-1 and TRBJ1-2; D gene ambiguous. V lost 6 bases to trimming and J lost 2 bases, with 10 bases between them. The germline CDR1 and CDR2 sequences are SQVTM and ANQGSEA. The CDR3 is 12 amino acids. The CDR3 DNA follows: TGCAGCGTCCAAGACGGGAACTATGGCTACACCTTC. This sequence encodes CSVQDGNYGYTF.

As regards this clonotype: A much larger clone differs by one base, so this may be a read error. The chain is built from TRBV5-1 and TRBJ2-5; the match to TRBD1 covers 9 bases. The end of the DNA aligns better with TRBJ2-1, so the J call may be wrong. This CDR3 comprises 16 residues. Germline V gives CDR1 SGHRS, CDR2 YFSETQ. The CDR3 nucleotides are TGCGCCAGCAGCTTAGGCGACAGGGGGTTCCAAGAGACCCAGTTCTTC. Encoded protein: CASSLGDRGFQETQFF.

The sample holds many counts of this clonotype. The chain couples TRBV7-8 to TRBJ2-1, with TRBD2 matching over 11 bases. Germline V gives CDR1 SGHVS, CDR2 FQNEAQ. Unmatched junction bases numbered 13, after V lost 5 bases and J lost 7 bases. The CDR3 has 17 amino acids. CDR3 sequence reads: CASSKRLAGYLYNEQFF. In nucleotides, the CDR3 is TGTGCCAGCAGCAAACGACTAGCGGGATACCTTTATAATGAGCAGTTCTTC.